One sample yielded the 13 T cell receptor beta chains listed below, sequenced in a study of T cells in Graves' hyperthyroidism and ophthalmopathy. Amplification yielded TCR beta CDR3 regions, with RNA transcripts as the source. Researchers ran a first-round RT-PCR on the TCR CDR3 using the HTBI primer set. TCRdb redid the calling of the multiplex PCR reads with MiXCR, one entry per CDR3 protein. The data contain roughly 720,000 distinct CDR3 sequences, roughly 17% of them singletons. Sequencing used blood. All receptors derive from a man aged 50-60 years with Graves' hyperthyroidism.

Note on this clonotype: One end of the junction varies from germline; a read error may be responsible. The J gene is TRBJ2-6, the V gene TRBV28; either TRBD1 or TRBD2 may fit D (6 bases each). Germline V CDR1 and CDR2: MDHEN, SYDVKM. This CDR3 has 15 amino acids. The CDR3 loop is CASKGGNSGANVPTF. The CDR3 region has the DNA TGTGCCAGCAAGGGGGGTAACTCTGGGGCCAACGTCCCGACTTTC.

This chain links TRBV15 with TRBJ2-7, with D possibly TRBD2 on 5 matching bases. Germline values: CDR1 LNHNV, CDR2 YYDKDF (reference sequence). The CDR3 covers 13 residues. The germline V and J ends were trimmed by 8 bases and 3 bases, with 14 bases remaining between them. The CDR3 nucleotides are TGTGCCACCGCGTCGGGGAGTTTCTACGAGCAGTACTTC. It is translated as CATASGSFYEQYF.

This clonotype has ten or more counts. The chain uses TRBV28 and TRBJ1-1, with D unclear. Germline assignment: CDR1 MDHEN and CDR2 SYDVKM. This CDR3 has 12 amino acids. Trimming removed 7 bases from V and 1 base from J, with 7 bases in between. The CDR3 reads CASIRPNTEAFF. As DNA, the CDR3 is TGTGCCAGCATACGACCGAACACTGAAGCTTTCTTT.

This chain connects TRBV7-6 to TRBJ2-7, with 11 bases aligning to TRBD1. This CDR3 is built from 18 residues. Unmatched junction bases numbered 10, after V lost 0 bases and J lost 3 bases. Germline V CDR1 and CDR2: SGHVS, FNYEAQ. The CDR3 DNA is TGTGCCAGCAGCTTAGCAGGTCTTGGGACAGGGGGATTCTACGAGCAGTACTTC. Amino acid sequence: CASSLAGLGTGGFYEQYF.

This clonotype was seen ten or more times. The chain couples TRBV2 to TRBJ1-1; TRBD1 might be the D (5 bases). CDR3 length: 15 residues. The germline V gene has CDR1 SNHLY and CDR2 FYNNEI. The V and J ends lost 3 bases and 0 bases respectively, with 11 bases between them. The CDR3 reads CASSDGRGMNTEAFF. DNA of the CDR3: TGTGCCAGCAGTGACGGTAGGGGTATGAACACTGAAGCTTTCTTT.

The chain carries TRBV11-3 and TRBJ2-7; D unresolved. The V end was cut by 1 base, the J end by 1 base, with 11 bases between. CDR3 length: 15 amino acids. Germline assignment: CDR1 SGHNT and CDR2 YENEEA. CDR3 sequence reads: CASSLVPGPSYEQYF. The CDR3 coding sequence is TGTGCCAGCAGCTTAGTCCCAGGACCTTCCTACGAGCAGTACTTC.

Only a few counts were recorded for this clonotype. The rearrangement joins TRBV7-6 to TRBJ2-2, with D possibly TRBD2 on 5 matching bases. Trimming removed 1 base at V and 3 bases at J, with 12 bases between. The CDR3 extends over 16 amino acids. Germline assignment: CDR1 SGHVS and CDR2 FNYEAQ. CDR3 bases: TGTGCCAGCAGCTTAGTTATGGGGAGTGACACCGGGGAGCTGTTTTTT. This gives the protein CASSLVMGSDTGELFF.

V gene TRBV5-8 combines with J gene TRBJ2-3; the D gene is possibly TRBD2 (6 bases). The CDR3 has 15 amino acids. Per germline, CDR1 SGHTS and CDR2 YDEGEE. Trimming pared 2 bases from V and 2 bases from J, leaving 12 bases between. Here the CDR3 reads CASSLWEATTDTQYF. CDR3 nucleotide sequence: TGTGCCAGCAGCTTATGGGAGGCAACCACAGATACGCAGTATTTT. The variable domain in full, completed from reference TRBV5-8 and TRBJ2-3, reads EAGVTQSPTHLIKTRGQQATLRCSPISGHTSVYWYQQALGLGLQFLLWYDEGEERNRGNFPPRFSGRQFPNYSSELNVNALELEDSALYLCASSLWEATTDTQYFGPGTRLTVL.

Many counts were recorded for this clonotype. V gene TRBV10-3 combines with J gene TRBJ2-7; 12 bases agree with TRBD1. Losses at the gene ends were 8 bases for V and 7 bases for J; bases not matched to a gene: 9. The CDR3 is made up of 14 amino acids. Germline lookup yields CDR1 ENHRY and CDR2 SYGVKD. The CDR3 region is CAIGGQGAEGEQYF. The CDR3 bases are TGTGCCATCGGGGGACAGGGGGCAGAAGGGGAGCAGTACTTC.

About this clonotype itself: At one boundary the junction diverges from the germline segment, which might be a read error. The V gene is TRBV13, the J gene TRBJ2-1; 8 positions agree with TRBD1. The CDR3 covers 11 residues. Germline V gene data show CDR1 as PRHDT and CDR2 as FYEKMQ (reference sequence). The CDR3 nucleotides are TGTGCCAGCAGCTTAGAGGACAGGGCCGTCTTC. Translated: CASSLEDRAVF. Full variable domain (outside the CDR3, taken from reference TRBV13 and TRBJ2-1): AAGVIQSPRHLIKEKRETATLKCYPIPRHDTVYWYQQGPGQDPQFLISFYEKMQSDKGSIPDRFSAQQFSDYHSELNMSSLELGDSALYFCASSLEDRAVFGPGTRLTVL.

Many counts were recorded for this clonotype. The V call is TRBV2, the J call TRBJ2-7, with 11 positions matching TRBD2. Unmatched junction bases numbered 0, after V lost 3 bases and J lost 2 bases. This CDR3 contains 14 residues. Germline lookup yields CDR1 SNHLY and CDR2 FYNNEI. DNA for the CDR3: TGTGCCAGCAGTGAGACTAGCGGGGCCTACGAGCAGTACTTC. Amino acids: CASSETSGAYEQYF.

The CDR3 loop is CASSQSYRTQETQYF. DNA for the CDR3: TGTGCCAGCAGCCAAAGCTACAGGACGCAAGAGACCCAGTACTTC. The chain combines TRBV7-8 with TRBJ2-5, with D tentatively TRBD1 (5 bases). Germline V gene sequence: CDR1 SGHVS, CDR2 FQNEAQ. The CDR3 has 15 residues. V lost 5 bases and J 2 bases, leaving 15 bases between the germline ends.

There are many counts of this clonotype. This chain connects TRBV18 to TRBJ1-1; D is unresolved. CDR1 is KGHSH and CDR2 is LQKENI in the germline V gene. Between the trimmed V and J ends, which lost 6 bases and 0 bases, there was a span of 8 bases. The length of the CDR3 is 13 residues. The CDR3 nucleotides are TGTGCCAGCTCGGCAGGAGTGAACACTGAAGCTTTCTTT. Residues: CASSAGVNTEAFF. The variable domain in full, with the rest retrieved from reference TRBV18 and TRBJ1-1, is NAGVMQNPRHLVRRRGQEARLRCSPMKGHSHVYWYRQLPEEGLKFMVYLQKENIIDESGMPKERFSAEFPKEGPSILRIQQVVRGDSAAYFCASSAGVNTEAFFGQGTRLTVV.